This record covers a single T cell receptor beta chain. Antigen specificity is unknown. In the PCR, 60 Vbeta and 13 Jbeta primers were used. This table comes from immunoSEQ multiplex PCR, and its TCRdb copy is limited to in-frame clones, with some not included. Here the sample spans around 220,000 clones, roughly 84% being singletons. This sample was taken from a study of cytomegalovirus exposure and HLA in healthy donors. Regarding the study as a whole: Later analysis revealed greater clonal expansion in HLA-associated TCR beta chains than in equally common others. A later analysis found most CMV-associated TCR beta chains apparently HLA-restricted.

Each donor's status was that of a healthy bone marrow donor. Germline V CDR1 and CDR2: MNHNS, SASEGT. The CDR3 runs 16 residues. V was shortened by 2 bases and J by 7 bases, with 18 bases between the two germline ends. The source of this sequence is a girl aged 5-17 years in good health and CMV-seronegative. Material: PBMCs. The J gene is TRBJ2-1, the V gene TRBV6-1; tentatively, D is TRBD1 (6 bases). The chain's CDR3 is CASSETWTAPGNEQFF. The CDR3 bases are TGTGCCAGCAGTGAAACATGGACAGCCCCTGGTAATGAGCAGTTCTTC.